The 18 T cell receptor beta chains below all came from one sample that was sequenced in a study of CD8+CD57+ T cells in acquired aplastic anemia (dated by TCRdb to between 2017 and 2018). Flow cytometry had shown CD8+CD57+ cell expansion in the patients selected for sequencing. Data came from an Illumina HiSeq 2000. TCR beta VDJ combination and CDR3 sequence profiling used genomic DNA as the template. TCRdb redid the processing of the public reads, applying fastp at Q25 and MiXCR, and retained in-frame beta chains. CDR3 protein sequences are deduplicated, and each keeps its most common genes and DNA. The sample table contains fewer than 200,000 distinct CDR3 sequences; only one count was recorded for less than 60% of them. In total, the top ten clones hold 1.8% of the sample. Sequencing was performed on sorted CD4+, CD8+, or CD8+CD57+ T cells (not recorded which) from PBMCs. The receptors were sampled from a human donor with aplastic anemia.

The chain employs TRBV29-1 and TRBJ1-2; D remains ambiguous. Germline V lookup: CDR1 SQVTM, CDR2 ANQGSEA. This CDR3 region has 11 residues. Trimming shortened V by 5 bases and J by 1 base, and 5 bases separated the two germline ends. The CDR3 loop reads CSVLYNYGYTF. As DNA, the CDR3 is TGCAGCGTTCTATATAACTATGGCTACACCTTC.

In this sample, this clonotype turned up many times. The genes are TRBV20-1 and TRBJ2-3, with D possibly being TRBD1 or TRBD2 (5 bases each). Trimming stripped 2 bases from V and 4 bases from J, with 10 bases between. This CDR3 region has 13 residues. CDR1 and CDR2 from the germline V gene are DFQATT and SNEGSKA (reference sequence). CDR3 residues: CSARTTGPDTQYF. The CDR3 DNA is TGCAGTGCTAGAACCACGGGGCCAGATACGCAGTATTTT.

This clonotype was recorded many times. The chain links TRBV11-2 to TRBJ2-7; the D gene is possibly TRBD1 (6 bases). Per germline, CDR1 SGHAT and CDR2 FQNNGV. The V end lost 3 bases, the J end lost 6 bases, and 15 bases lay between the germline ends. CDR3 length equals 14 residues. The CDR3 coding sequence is TGTGCCAGCAGCTTCTTCCGGGACAAAGCCGAGCAGTACTTC. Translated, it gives CASSFFRDKAEQYF. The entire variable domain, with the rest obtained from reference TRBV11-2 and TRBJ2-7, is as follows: EAGVAQSPRYKIIEKRQSVAFWCNPISGHATLYWYQQILGQGPKLLIQFQNNGVVDDSQLPKDRFSAERLKGVDSTLKIQPAKLEDSAVYLCASSFFRDKAEQYFGPGTRLTVT.

CDR3 sequence: CASSNRRGLTYNEQFF. The CDR3 DNA is TGTGCCAGCAGTAACCGGCGGGGACTCACCTACAATGAGCAGTTCTTC. The chain carries TRBV27 and TRBJ2-1; perhaps TRBD2 as D (6 bases). V lost 5 bases and J lost 2, with 16 bases in between. Germline lookup yields CDR1 MNHEY and CDR2 SMNVEV (reference sequence). The CDR3 length is 16 residues.

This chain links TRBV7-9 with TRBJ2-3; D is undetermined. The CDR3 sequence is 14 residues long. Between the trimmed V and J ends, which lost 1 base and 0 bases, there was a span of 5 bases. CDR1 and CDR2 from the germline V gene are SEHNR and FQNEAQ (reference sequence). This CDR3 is CASSLGSSTDTQYF. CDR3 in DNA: TGTGCCAGCAGCTTAGGTTCTAGCACAGATACGCAGTATTTT.

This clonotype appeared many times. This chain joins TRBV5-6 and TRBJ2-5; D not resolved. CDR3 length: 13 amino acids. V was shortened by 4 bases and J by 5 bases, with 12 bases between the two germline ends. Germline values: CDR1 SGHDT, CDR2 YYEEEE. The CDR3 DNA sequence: TGTGCCAGCAGCCTTCGTAGTGGCGAGACCCAGTACTTC. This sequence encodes CASSLRSGETQYF.

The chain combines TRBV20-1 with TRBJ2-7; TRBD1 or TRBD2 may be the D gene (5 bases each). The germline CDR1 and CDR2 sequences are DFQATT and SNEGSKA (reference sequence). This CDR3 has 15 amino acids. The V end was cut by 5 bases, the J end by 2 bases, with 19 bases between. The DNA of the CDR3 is TGCAGTGCTCCCCAAGGGTGGGGGTCAGCCTACGAGCAGTACTTC. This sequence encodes CSAPQGWGSAYEQYF.

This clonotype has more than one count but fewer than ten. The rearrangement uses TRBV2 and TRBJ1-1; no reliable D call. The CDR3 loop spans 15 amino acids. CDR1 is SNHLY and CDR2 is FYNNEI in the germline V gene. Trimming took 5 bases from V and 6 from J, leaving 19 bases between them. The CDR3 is CASSPDNGRLAEAFF. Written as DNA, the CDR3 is TGTGCCAGCAGTCCTGACAATGGACGGTTGGCTGAAGCTTTCTTT.

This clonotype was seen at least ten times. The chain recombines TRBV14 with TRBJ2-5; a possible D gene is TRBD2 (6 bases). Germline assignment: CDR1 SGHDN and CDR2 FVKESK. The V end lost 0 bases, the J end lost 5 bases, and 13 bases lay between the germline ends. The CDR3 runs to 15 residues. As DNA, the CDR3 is TGTGCCAGCAGCCAAGAACGGGGGTGGTCGGAGACCCAGTACTTC. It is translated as CASSQERGWSETQYF. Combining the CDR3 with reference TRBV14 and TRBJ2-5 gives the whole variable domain EAGVTQFPSHSVIEKGQTVTLRCDPISGHDNLYWYRRVMGKEIKFLLHFVKESKQDESGMPNNRFLAERTGGTYSTLKVQPAELEDSGVYFCASSQERGWSETQYFGPGTRLLVL.

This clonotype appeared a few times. CDR3 coding DNA: TGTGCCATCAGTGAGTACGAGGGGACAAGCTCCTACGAGCAGTACTTC. The encoded protein is CAISEYEGTSSYEQYF. The chain uses TRBV10-3 and TRBJ2-7, with TRBD1 as a possible D gene (6 bases). Trimming removed 1 base at V and 0 bases at J, with 13 bases between. This CDR3 region has 16 residues. Germline CDR1 ENHRY, CDR2 SYGVKD.

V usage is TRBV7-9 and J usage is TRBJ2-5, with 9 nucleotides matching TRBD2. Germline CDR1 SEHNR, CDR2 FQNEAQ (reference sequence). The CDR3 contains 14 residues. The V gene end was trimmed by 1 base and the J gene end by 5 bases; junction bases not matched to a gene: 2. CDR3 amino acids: CASSLVAGEETQYF. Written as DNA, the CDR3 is TGTGCCAGCAGCTTAGTAGCGGGGGAGGAGACCCAGTACTTC.

DNA for the CDR3: TGTGCCAGCAGCCAGAACAGGGGGCTTGACAATGAGCAGTTCTTC. Translated, it gives CASSQNRGLDNEQFF. V usage is TRBV3-1 and J usage is TRBJ2-1; 9 bases line up with TRBD1. This CDR3 contains 15 residues. The V and J ends lost 3 bases and 5 bases, in that order; junction bases with no gene match: 5. CDR1 is LGHDT, CDR2 YNNKEL, per germline (reference sequence).

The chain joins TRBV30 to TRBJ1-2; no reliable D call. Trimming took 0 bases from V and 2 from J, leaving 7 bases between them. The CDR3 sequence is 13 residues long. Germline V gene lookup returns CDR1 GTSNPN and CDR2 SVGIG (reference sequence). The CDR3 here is CAWSVVRNYGYTF. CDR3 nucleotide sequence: TGTGCCTGGAGTGTAGTTCGGAACTATGGCTACACCTTC.

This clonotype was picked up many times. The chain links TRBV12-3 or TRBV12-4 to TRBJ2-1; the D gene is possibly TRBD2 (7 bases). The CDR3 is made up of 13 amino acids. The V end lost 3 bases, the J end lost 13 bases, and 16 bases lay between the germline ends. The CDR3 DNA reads TGTGCCAGCAGTTTGGAGGGGGGGGACCCCCAGTTCTTC. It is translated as CASSLEGGDPQFF.

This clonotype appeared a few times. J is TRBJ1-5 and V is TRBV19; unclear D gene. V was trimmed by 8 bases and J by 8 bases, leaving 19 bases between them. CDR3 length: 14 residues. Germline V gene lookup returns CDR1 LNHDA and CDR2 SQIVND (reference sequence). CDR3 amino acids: CASVQTWADKPQHF. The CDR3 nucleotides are TGTGCCAGTGTTCAAACCTGGGCCGATAAGCCCCAGCATTTT.

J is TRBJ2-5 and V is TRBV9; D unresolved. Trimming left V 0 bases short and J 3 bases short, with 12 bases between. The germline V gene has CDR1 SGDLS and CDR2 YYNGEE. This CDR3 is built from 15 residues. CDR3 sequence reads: CASSVGPVAEETQYF. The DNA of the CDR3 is TGTGCCAGCAGCGTAGGGCCAGTCGCGGAAGAGACCCAGTACTTC.

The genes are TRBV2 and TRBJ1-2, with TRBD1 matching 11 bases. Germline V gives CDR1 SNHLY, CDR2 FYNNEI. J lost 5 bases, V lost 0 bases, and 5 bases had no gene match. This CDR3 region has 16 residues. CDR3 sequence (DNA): TGTGCCAGCAGTGAAGCGGGACAGGGGGGAGAGTATGGCTACACCTTC. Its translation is CASSEAGQGGEYGYTF.

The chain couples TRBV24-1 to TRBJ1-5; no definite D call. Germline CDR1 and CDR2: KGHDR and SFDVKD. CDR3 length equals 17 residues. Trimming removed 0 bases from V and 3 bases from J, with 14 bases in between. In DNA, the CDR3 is TGTGCCACCAGTGATTTGTTGGGGTTTGGAATCAATCAGCCCCAGCATTTT. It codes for CATSDLLGFGINQPQHF.